A selection of T cell receptor beta chains follows, all from one sample in a study of OX40 agonist ivuxolimab in advanced cancers. Clones were read by immunoSEQ multiplex PCR, and TCRdb kept only the in-frame ones, dropping some. Of some 80,000 clones listed, about 84% are singletons. This material consisted of CD4+ or CD8+ T cells sorted from blood, taken in a trial of the OX40 agonist ivuxolimab. The source is an adult with an advanced solid tumor such as melanoma, head and neck, liver or kidney cancer. Each CDR3 is given without its conserved first and last residue.

>TRBV7-8
ASSLGWDRGNDGYT
>TRBV9
ASSAPGVSREKLF
>TRBV6-5
ASSYLDSSGANVLT
>TRBV7-3
ASSLSPGALYEQY
>TRBV30
AWSVGGGRNSPLH
>TRBV29-1
SARSTETEAF
>TRBV19
ASSLKSDTYGYT
>TRBV27
ASSPLTSADTQY
>TRBV27
ASGRDRDNSPLH
>TRBV11-1
ASSSWSPGQSLGDGYT
>TRBV30
AWSVDYQETQY
>TRBV25-1
ASSFQGGSYEQY
>TRBV6-5
ASSYSRTSGRDTQY
>TRBV7-9
ASSPKETQY
>TRBV7-9
ASSPLGEQY
>TRBV23-1
ASGGGTEAF
>TRBV14
ASSQDEGFYEQY
>TRBV30
AWSVVDEQF
>TRBV6-5
ASSPGQGTAQH